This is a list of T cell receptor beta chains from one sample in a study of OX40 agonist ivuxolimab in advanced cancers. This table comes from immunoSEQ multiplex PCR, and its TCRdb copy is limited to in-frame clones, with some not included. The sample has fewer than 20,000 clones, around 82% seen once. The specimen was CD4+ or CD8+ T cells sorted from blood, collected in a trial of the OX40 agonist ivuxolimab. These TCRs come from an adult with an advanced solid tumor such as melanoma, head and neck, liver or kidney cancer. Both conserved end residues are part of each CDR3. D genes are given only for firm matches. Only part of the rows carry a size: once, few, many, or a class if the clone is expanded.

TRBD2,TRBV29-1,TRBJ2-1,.,CSGTSGRENEQFF,TGCAGCGGGACTAGCGGGAGGGAAAATGAGCAGTTCTTC
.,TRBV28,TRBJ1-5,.,CASSSSGNQPQHF,TGTGCCAGCAGTTCTTCCGGCAATCAGCCCCAGCATTTT
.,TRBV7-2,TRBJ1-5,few,CASSFYAAGGNQPQHF,TGTGCCAGCAGCTTTTACGCGGCAGGCGGGAATCAGCCCCAGCATTTT
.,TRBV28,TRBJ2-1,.,CASHAGAPRNEQFF,TGTGCCAGTCATGCAGGGGCACCCAGGAATGAGCAGTTCTTC
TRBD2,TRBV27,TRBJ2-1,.,CASSITSARYNEQFF,TGTGCCAGCAGTATAACTAGCGCCCGCTACAATGAGCAGTTCTTC
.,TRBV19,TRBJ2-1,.,CASTPTGQGRANEQFF,TGTGCCAGCACCCCCACCGGGCAGGGAAGGGCCAATGAGCAGTTCTTC
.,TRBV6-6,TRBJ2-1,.,CASRKDSLEFF,TGTGCCAGCAGAAAGGACTCTCTAGAGTTCTTC
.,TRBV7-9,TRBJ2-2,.,CASRQGSGELFF,TGTGCCAGCAGGCAAGGATCCGGGGAGCTGTTTTTT
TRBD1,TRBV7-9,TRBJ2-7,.,CASSSPGTGIYEQYF,TGTGCCAGCAGTTCCCCCGGGACAGGGATCTACGAGCAGTACTTC
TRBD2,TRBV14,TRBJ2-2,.,CASSQHGTSIPGELFF,TGTGCCAGCAGCCAACACGGGACTAGCATTCCCGGGGAGCTGTTTTTT
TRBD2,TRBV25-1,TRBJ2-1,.,CASLAGGREQFF,TGTGCCAGCTTAGCGGGAGGTCGGGAGCAGTTCTTC
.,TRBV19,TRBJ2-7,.,CASSKAVLKTEQYF,TGTGCCAGTAGTAAGGCTGTCCTTAAGACCGAGCAGTACTTC
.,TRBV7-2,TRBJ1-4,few,CASSQGAGHQSKLFF,TGTGCCAGCAGTCAAGGGGCAGGACACCAATCAAAACTGTTTTTT
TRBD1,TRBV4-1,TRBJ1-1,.,CASSLPGQGNTEAFF,TGCGCCAGCAGCCTCCCCGGACAGGGCAACACTGAAGCTTTCTTT
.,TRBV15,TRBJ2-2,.,CATSRDSGTNTGELFF,TGTGCCACCAGCAGAGATTCCGGGACGAACACCGGGGAGCTGTTTTTT
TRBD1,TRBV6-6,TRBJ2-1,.,CASSYSRQGDYNEQFF,TGTGCCAGCAGTTACTCGCGACAGGGGGACTACAATGAGCAGTTCTTC
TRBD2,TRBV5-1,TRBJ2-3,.,CASSLGLAGSADTQYF,TGCGCCAGCAGCTTGGGACTAGCGGGCAGTGCAGATACGCAGTATTTT
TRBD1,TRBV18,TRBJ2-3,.,CASSPGTGITDTQYF,TGTGCCAGCTCTCCCGGGACAGGGATCACAGATACGCAGTATTTT
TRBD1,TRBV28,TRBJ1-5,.,CASSNRGQPQHF,TGTGCCAGCAGTAACAGGGGCCAGCCCCAGCATTTT
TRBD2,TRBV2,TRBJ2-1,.,CASSFPGLAGAEQFF,TGTGCCAGCAGTTTCCCGGGACTAGCGGGAGCTGAGCAGTTCTTC
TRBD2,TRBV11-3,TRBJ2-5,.,CASSEGLAVGETQYF,TGTGCCAGCAGCGAGGGACTAGCGGTTGGGGAGACCCAGTACTTC
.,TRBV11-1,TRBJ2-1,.,CASSLVSHEQFF,TGTGCCAGCAGCTTAGTTAGTCATGAGCAGTTCTTC
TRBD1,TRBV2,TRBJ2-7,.,CASSEGQGRYEQYF,TGTGCCAGCAGTGAGGGACAGGGGAGGTACGAGCAGTACTTC
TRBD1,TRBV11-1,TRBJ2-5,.,CASSATDRAIETQYF,TGTGCCAGCAGCGCTACCGACAGGGCTATTGAGACCCAGTACTTC
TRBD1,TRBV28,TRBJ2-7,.,CASSSGTGVYEQYF,TGTGCCAGCAGTTCCGGGACAGGGGTGTACGAGCAGTACTTC
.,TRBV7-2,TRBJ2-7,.,CASSPGRSDYEQYF,TGTGCCAGCAGCCCGGGGCGGTCGGACTACGAGCAGTACTTC
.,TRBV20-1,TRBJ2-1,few,CSARLGREQFF,TGCAGTGCTAGACTTGGACGTGAGCAGTTCTTC
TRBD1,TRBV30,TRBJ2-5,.,CAWGVGQGDKETQYF,TGTGCCTGGGGAGTGGGACAGGGGGACAAAGAGACCCAGTACTTC
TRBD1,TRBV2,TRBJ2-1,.,CATRQGGNEQFF,TGTGCCACCCGACAGGGGGGCAATGAGCAGTTCTTC
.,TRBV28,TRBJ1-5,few,CASSLVNQPQHF,TGTGCCAGCAGTTTAGTCAATCAGCCCCAGCATTTT
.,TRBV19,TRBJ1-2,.,CASRKREKSGYTF,TGTGCCAGTCGGAAAAGGGAGAAGAGTGGCTACACCTTC
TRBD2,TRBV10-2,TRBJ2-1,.,CASSERENEQFF,TGCGCCAGCAGCGAGCGGGAAAATGAGCAGTTCTTC
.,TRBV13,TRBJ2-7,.,CASSSLGKQYF,TGTGCCAGCAGCTCCCTCGGCAAGCAGTACTTC
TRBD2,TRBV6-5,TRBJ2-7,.,CASSYSASGRTYEQYF,TGTGCCAGCAGTTACAGTGCCAGCGGGAGGACTTACGAGCAGTACTTC
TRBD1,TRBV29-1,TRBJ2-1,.,CSVDPGQAYNEQFF,TGCAGCGTAGATCCGGGACAGGCGTACAATGAGCAGTTCTTC
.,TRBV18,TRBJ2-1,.,CASSPWANEQFF,TGTGCCAGCTCCCCCTGGGCCAATGAGCAGTTCTTC
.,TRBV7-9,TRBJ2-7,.,CASSLARRGYEQYF,TGTGCCAGCAGCTTAGCGCGACGGGGCTACGAGCAGTACTTC
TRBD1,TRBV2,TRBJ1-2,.,CASMGTGEGGYTF,TGTGCCAGCATGGGGACAGGGGAGGGTGGCTACACCTTC
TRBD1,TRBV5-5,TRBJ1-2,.,CASSWTGTEFYTF,TGTGCCAGCAGCTGGACCGGGACAGAGTTTTACACCTTC
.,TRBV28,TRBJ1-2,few,CALQGGVDGYTF,TGTGCCCTACAGGGAGGTGTGGATGGCTACACCTTC
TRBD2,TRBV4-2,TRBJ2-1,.,CASSQGLVVNEQFF,TGTGCCAGCAGCCAGGGACTAGTGGTCAATGAGCAGTTCTTC
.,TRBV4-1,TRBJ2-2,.,CASSHSRVSGELFF,TGCGCCAGCAGCCATTCCAGGGTCTCCGGGGAGCTGTTTTTT
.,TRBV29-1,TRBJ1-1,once,CSVRAFGNTEAFF,TGCAGCGTCCGGGCCTTCGGGAACACTGAAGCTTTCTTT
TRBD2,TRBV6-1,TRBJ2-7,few,CASSRQGTSVSEQYF,TGTGCCAGCAGTCGACAGGGGACTAGCGTGTCCGAGCAGTACTTC
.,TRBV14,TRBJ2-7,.,CASSQDVSYEQYF,TGTGCCAGCAGCCAAGATGTGTCCTACGAGCAGTACTTC
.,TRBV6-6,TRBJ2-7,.,CASSRTNYEQYF,TGTGCCAGCAGTCGGACCAACTACGAGCAGTACTTC
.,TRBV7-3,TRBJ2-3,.,CASSSGPTDTQYF,TGTGCCAGCAGCTCTGGACCCACAGATACGCAGTATTTT
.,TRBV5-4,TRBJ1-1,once,CASSLEVFNTEAFF,TGTGCCAGCAGCTTGGAGGTCTTTAACACTGAAGCTTTCTTT
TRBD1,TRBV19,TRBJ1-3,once,CASSTKGQGTGSGNTIYF,TGTGCCAGTAGCACCAAGGGACAGGGAACGGGATCTGGAAACACCATATATTTT
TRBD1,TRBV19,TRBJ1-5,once,CATADRANQPQHF,TGTGCCACCGCCGACAGGGCCAATCAGCCCCAGCATTTT
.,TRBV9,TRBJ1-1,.,CASSVAGSLNTEAFF,TGTGCCAGCAGCGTAGCCGGGAGTCTGAACACTGAAGCTTTCTTT
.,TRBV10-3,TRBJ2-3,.,CAPVSGSTSTDTQYF,TGTGCCCCTGTGAGCGGTTCTACTAGCACAGATACGCAGTATTTT
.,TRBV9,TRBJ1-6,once,CASSVGPGDSPLHF,TGTGCCAGCAGCGTAGGACCGGGGGATTCACCCCTCCACTTT
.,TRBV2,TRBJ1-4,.,CASSPGLPEKLFF,TGTGCCAGCAGTCCAGGGTTGCCTGAAAAACTGTTTTTT